The T cell receptor beta chain under discussion was sequenced for a study of cytomegalovirus exposure and HLA in healthy donors. The CDR3 runs 15 residues. Trimming took 0 bases from V and 4 from J; bases not matched to a gene: 5. Germline V gene sequence: CDR1 GTSNPN, CDR2 SVGIG (reference sequence). The PCR employed 60 Vbeta primers together with 13 Jbeta primers. TCRdb's table, derived via immunoSEQ multiplex PCR, lists solely in-frame clones and lacks some. Of approximately 100,000 clones listed, approximately 77% are singletons. The TCR comes from a male donor in good health and CMV-seropositive. Sequencing used PBMCs. The genes are TRBV30 and TRBJ1-5; 8 bases are a match to TRBD1. This CDR3 is CAWSVAGQGNQPQHF. CDR3 in DNA: TGTGCCTGGAGTGTTGCTGGACAGGGTAATCAGCCCCAGCATTTT.